The 26 T cell receptor beta chains given below trace back to one sample, sequenced in a study of blood T cell repertoires in COVID-19. Libraries were prepared by immunoSEQ multiplex PCR; TCRdb keeps only in-frame clonotypes and omits some of them. The sample contains roughly 120,000 clones, around 83% of which appear only once. Sequencing input: peripheral blood. Receptors were obtained from a middle-aged man with acute or convalescent COVID-19.

The chain has TRBV6-5 and TRBJ2-5; 9 nucleotides agree with TRBD1. Germline CDR1 reads MNHEY; CDR2 reads SVGAGI. The CDR3 is 14 amino acids. V dropped 5 bases and J dropped 6; count of bases not matched to a gene: 7. The CDR3 is CASSTQQGAKTQYF. CDR3 bases: TGTGCCAGCAGTACCCAACAGGGGGCGAAGACCCAGTACTTC.

This clone was counted a single time. V usage is TRBV27 and J usage is TRBJ1-6, with a possible D match to TRBD1 (6 bases). With 7 bases removed from V and 0 bases from J, the gap between germline ends came to 10 bases. Germline V gives CDR1 MNHEY, CDR2 SMNVEV (reference sequence). This CDR3 has 15 amino acids. The CDR3 nucleotides read TGTGCCAGCACCGCAGGGGTCTCCTATAATTCACCCCTCCACTTT. It translates to CASTAGVSYNSPLHF.

The rearrangement uses TRBV4-1 and TRBJ2-1; 7 nucleotides align to TRBD1. The CDR3 is made up of 15 amino acids. Germline assignment: CDR1 MGHRA and CDR2 YSYEKL. V dropped 4 bases and J dropped 0; count of bases not matched to a gene: 3. The CDR3 nucleotides are TGCGCCAGCAGCCCGACAGGGCTCTCCTACAATGAGCAGTTCTTC. Translating gives CASSPTGLSYNEQFF.

This clone was counted a single time. CDR3 DNA sequence: TGTGCCAGCAGCCCCACTAGCGGGGAAGCAGATACGCAGTATTTT. Translated, it gives CASSPTSGEADTQYF. The V and J genes are TRBV5-5 and TRBJ2-3; 10 bases line up with TRBD2. Trimming at V came to 4 bases and at J to 4 bases, leaving 6 bases not matched to a gene. Per germline, CDR1 SGHKS and CDR2 YYEKEE (reference sequence). The CDR3 contains 15 residues.

The chain combines TRBV13 with TRBJ2-7, with 9 bases lining up with TRBD1. Germline CDR1 PRHDT, CDR2 FYEKMQ (reference sequence). The CDR3 is made up of 16 amino acids. V was clipped by 0 bases and J by 2 bases; unmatched bases: 5. CDR3 in DNA: TGTGCCAGCAGCTTAGGTCCGGGACAGGGCCCCTACGAGCAGTACTTC. Translating it yields CASSLGPGQGPYEQYF.

The rearrangement links TRBV7-2 to TRBJ2-5; D is ambiguous. Germline CDR1 reads SGHTA; CDR2 reads FQGNSA. The CDR3 has 15 residues. The V end was cut by 1 base, the J end by 2 bases, with 11 bases between. CDR3 bases: TGTGCCAGCAGCTTAGGCGAAGCGCTGCAAGAGACCCAGTACTTC. It translates to CASSLGEALQETQYF.

The chain links TRBV7-8 to TRBJ2-5, with D maybe TRBD1 (5 bases). Trimming left V 2 bases short and J 5 bases short, with 15 bases between. Germline values: CDR1 SGHVS, CDR2 FQNEAQ. This CDR3 is built from 15 residues. Written as DNA, the CDR3 is TGTGCCAGCAGCTTATCACCGTATTCAGGGGAGACCCAGTACTTC. Protein sequence: CASSLSPYSGETQYF.

This chain links TRBV14 with TRBJ1-1; D gene ambiguous. The germline gives CDR1 SGHDN, CDR2 FVKESK. CDR3 length equals 13 residues. Trimming shortened V by 1 base and J by 0 bases, and 3 bases separated the two germline ends. The CDR3 bases are TGTGCCAGCAGCCAAGGAGTGAACACTGAAGCTTTCTTT. Amino acids: CASSQGVNTEAFF.

The genes are TRBV29-1 and TRBJ2-1, with D perhaps matching TRBD2 (6 bases). Germline V gene data show CDR1 as SQVTM and CDR2 as ANQGSEA. The length of the CDR3 is 15 residues. The V end was cut by 4 bases, the J end by 0 bases, with 13 bases between. This chain's CDR3 is CSVVGGASSYNEQFF. The DNA of the CDR3 is TGCAGCGTTGTTGGCGGGGCTAGCTCCTACAATGAGCAGTTCTTC.

Only one count was recorded for this clone. The gene calls are TRBV5-1 and TRBJ2-3, with a tentative D call TRBD2 (6 bases). Per the germline V gene, CDR1 is SGHRS and CDR2 is YFSETQ. The CDR3 has 14 residues. V shed 6 bases and J shed 0 bases, with 11 bases lying between them. The CDR3 region is CASNTGTSTDTQYF. CDR3 in DNA: TGCGCCAGCAATACCGGGACTAGCACAGATACGCAGTATTTT. The full variable domain, its missing parts supplied by reference TRBV5-1 and TRBJ2-3, is KAGVTQTPRYLIKTRGQQVTLSCSPISGHRSVSWYQQTPGQGLQFLFEYFSETQRNKGNFPGRFSGRQFSNSRSEMNVSTLELGDSALYLCASNTGTSTDTQYFGPGTRLTVL.

The chain is built from TRBV9 and TRBJ1-3; 11 bases are a match to TRBD1. CDR3 length: 16 amino acids. V shed 4 bases, J shed 0 bases, and the junction held 3 bases outside the gene matches. Germline CDR1 reads SGDLS; CDR2 reads YYNGEE. The DNA for the CDR3 is TGTGCCAGCAGCATCGGGACAGGGGGCTCTGGAAACACCATATATTTT. Protein sequence: CASSIGTGGSGNTIYF.

This chain uses TRBV11-2 with TRBJ2-3; 14 positions match TRBD2. The CDR3 has 14 residues. Looked up from germline, CDR1 is SGHAT and CDR2 is FQNNGV. J lost 6 bases, V lost 5 bases, and 1 base had no gene match. CDR3 protein: CASSRLAGGDTQYF. The CDR3 DNA reads TGTGCCAGCAGCCGACTAGCGGGGGGGGATACGCAGTATTTT.

The sample holds one count of this clone. The gene calls are TRBV5-1 and TRBJ2-3; the D gene is possibly TRBD2 (7 bases). This CDR3 has 14 amino acids. Germline CDR1 reads SGHRS; CDR2 reads YFSETQ. The V gene lost 1 base and the J gene lost 6 bases, with 12 bases spanning the gap. The CDR3 loop reads CASSLLAGADTQYF. In DNA form, the CDR3 reads TGCGCCAGCAGCTTGTTGGCGGGGGCGGATACGCAGTATTTT. The full variable domain, in which reference TRBV5-1 and TRBJ2-3 provide the parts outside the CDR3, is KAGVTQTPRYLIKTRGQQVTLSCSPISGHRSVSWYQQTPGQGLQFLFEYFSETQRNKGNFPGRFSGRQFSNSRSEMNVSTLELGDSALYLCASSLLAGADTQYFGPGTRLTVL.

The V and J genes are TRBV9 and TRBJ2-3; 11 positions match TRBD1. V lost 0 bases to trimming and J lost 5 bases; unmatched junction nucleotides: 11. Germline V gene sequence: CDR1 SGDLS, CDR2 YYNGEE. The length of the CDR3 is 18 residues. This CDR3 reads CASSVAPGQGAVGDTQYF. The DNA of the CDR3 is TGTGCCAGCAGCGTAGCTCCAGGACAGGGGGCAGTGGGAGATACGCAGTATTTT.

This clone is a singleton in its sample. This chain connects TRBV5-1 to TRBJ1-2; 10 bases are shared with TRBD1. There are 17 residues in the CDR3. CDR1 and CDR2 from the germline V gene are SGHRS and YFSETQ. Germline trimming cut 2 bases from V and 4 bases from J; bases unmatched to any gene: 11. The CDR3 spells CASSFGTGDTQLYGYTF. CDR3 DNA sequence: TGCGCCAGCAGCTTCGGGACAGGGGACACCCAACTCTATGGCTACACCTTC.

CDR3 sequence reads: CASSFRVEATDTQYF. The CDR3 coding sequence is TGTGCCAGCAGCTTTAGGGTGGAGGCCACAGATACGCAGTATTTT. This chain links TRBV11-2 with TRBJ2-3; a possible D gene is TRBD2 (5 bases). Germline CDR1 reads SGHAT; CDR2 reads FQNNGV. The CDR3 runs to 15 residues. Deletions cut 3 bases from V and 2 bases from J, with 12 bases between. Full variable domain (rest looked up from reference TRBV11-2 and TRBJ2-3): EAGVAQSPRYKIIEKRQSVAFWCNPISGHATLYWYQQILGQGPKLLIQFQNNGVVDDSQLPKDRFSAERLKGVDSTLKIQPAKLEDSAVYLCASSFRVEATDTQYFGPGTRLTVL.

The chain recombines TRBV2 with TRBJ1-2; D might be TRBD1 (6 bases). The V and J ends lost 7 bases and 7 bases respectively, with 22 bases between them. The germline V gene has CDR1 SNHLY and CDR2 FYNNEI. There are 15 residues in the CDR3. The CDR3 loop reads CASIVVEGLGGGYTF. The DNA of the CDR3 is TGTGCCAGCATCGTGGTCGAGGGATTAGGGGGTGGCTACACCTTC.

The rearrangement uses TRBV24-1 and TRBJ2-1, with D tentatively TRBD1 (6 bases). The germline V gene encodes CDR1 KGHDR and CDR2 SFDVKD. V was trimmed by 9 bases and J by 5 bases, leaving 13 bases between them. The CDR3 has 13 residues. The DNA for the CDR3 is TGTGCCACCCAGGGACAAGACCACAATGAGCAGTTCTTC. Protein sequence: CATQGQDHNEQFF.

V gene TRBV27 combines with J gene TRBJ2-7; 7 positions agree with TRBD2. The V gene's germline CDR1 is MNHEY and CDR2 SMNVEV (reference sequence). V gave up 7 bases and J gave up 3 bases; unmatched junction bases: 3. This CDR3 comprises 12 residues. This CDR3 reads CASMGTNYEQYF. CDR3 coding DNA: TGTGCCAGCATGGGGACTAACTACGAGCAGTACTTC.

The CDR3 loop reads CASSTRQSYSNQPQHF. The CDR3 region has the DNA TGTGCCAGTAGTACGAGACAGAGCTATAGCAATCAGCCCCAGCATTTT. The chain combines TRBV19 with TRBJ1-5, with a weak D call TRBD1 (5 bases). Germline V gives CDR1 LNHDA, CDR2 SQIVND (reference sequence). Trimming took 4 bases from V and 0 from J, leaving 13 bases between them. The CDR3 totals 16 residues.

The gene calls are TRBV7-9 and TRBJ1-1; no reliable D call. Germline values: CDR1 SEHNR, CDR2 FQNEAQ (reference sequence). The CDR3 extends over 15 amino acids. V lost 4 bases, J lost 0 bases, and 12 bases lay in between. CDR3 nucleotide sequence: TGTGCCAGCAGCTCCCTCGAGGGAGTGAACACTGAAGCTTTCTTT. Its translation: CASSSLEGVNTEAFF.

The chain has TRBV20-1 and TRBJ1-2; 9 bases fit TRBD1. Trimming took 3 bases from V and 1 from J; bases not matched to a gene: 6. The CDR3 is 15 amino acids. CDR1 and CDR2 (germline): DFQATT, SNEGSKA (reference sequence). In DNA, the CDR3 is TGCAGTGCTAGTCTCGAGACAGGGGGTAACTATGGCTACACCTTC. Encoded protein: CSASLETGGNYGYTF.

The chain uses TRBV5-8 and TRBJ2-3, with 8 bases lining up with TRBD1. V shed 4 bases, J shed 6 bases, and the junction held 4 bases outside the gene matches. CDR1 and CDR2 from the germline V gene are SGHTS and YDEGEE. The CDR3 extends over 13 amino acids. The CDR3 protein is CASSRRTGDTQYF. Written as DNA, the CDR3 is TGTGCCAGCAGCCGCCGGACAGGGGATACGCAGTATTTT.

The V gene is TRBV9, the J gene TRBJ1-1; 8 bases line up with TRBD1. Germline trimming cut 4 bases from V and 3 bases from J; bases unmatched to any gene: 8. Germline V gives CDR1 SGDLS, CDR2 YYNGEE. This CDR3 comprises 15 residues. In nucleotides, the CDR3 is TGTGCCAGCAGCCCCGAGGACAGGGTATACACTGAAGCTTTCTTT. Translating it yields CASSPEDRVYTEAFF. The entire variable domain, with the rest obtained from reference TRBV9 and TRBJ1-1, is as follows: DSGVTQTPKHLITATGQRVTLRCSPRSGDLSVYWYQQSLDQGLQFLIQYYNGEERAKGNILERFSAQQFPDLHSELNLSSLELGDSALYFCASSPEDRVYTEAFFGQGTRLTVV.

The CDR3 DNA sequence: TGCGCCAGCAGCCGAAGACTAGCGGGGGGGCAAGAGACCCAGTACTTC. It is translated as CASSRRLAGGQETQYF. This rearrangement joins TRBV4-1 to TRBJ2-5; TRBD2 matches at 14 bases. With V trimmed by 4 bases and J by 2 bases, 3 bases remained unmatched. CDR3 size: 16 residues. Germline lookup yields CDR1 MGHRA and CDR2 YSYEKL.

V and J are TRBV5-4 and TRBJ1-2, with 7 bases identical to TRBD1. The CDR3 sequence is 13 residues long. Germline loops: CDR1 SGHNT, CDR2 YYREEE (reference sequence). V was clipped by 6 bases and J by 1 base; unmatched bases: 3. The CDR3 nucleotides read TGTGCCAGCAACGACAGGGATAACTATGGCTACACCTTC. It translates to CASNDRDNYGYTF.